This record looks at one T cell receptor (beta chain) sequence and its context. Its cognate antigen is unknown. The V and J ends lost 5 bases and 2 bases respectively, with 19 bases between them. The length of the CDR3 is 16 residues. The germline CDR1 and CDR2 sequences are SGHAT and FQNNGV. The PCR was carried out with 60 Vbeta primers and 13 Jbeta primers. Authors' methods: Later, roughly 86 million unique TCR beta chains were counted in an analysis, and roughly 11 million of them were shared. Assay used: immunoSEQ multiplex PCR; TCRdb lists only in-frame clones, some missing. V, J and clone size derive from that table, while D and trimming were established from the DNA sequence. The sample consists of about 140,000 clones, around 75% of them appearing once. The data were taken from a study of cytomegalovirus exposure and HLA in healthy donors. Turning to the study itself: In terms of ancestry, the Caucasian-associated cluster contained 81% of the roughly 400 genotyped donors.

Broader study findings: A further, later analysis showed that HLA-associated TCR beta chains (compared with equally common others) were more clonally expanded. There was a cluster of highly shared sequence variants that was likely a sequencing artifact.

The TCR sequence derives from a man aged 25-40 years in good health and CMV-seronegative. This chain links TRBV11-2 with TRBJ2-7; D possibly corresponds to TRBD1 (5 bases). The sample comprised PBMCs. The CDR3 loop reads CASSTPASGNPYEQYF. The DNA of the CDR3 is TGTGCCAGCAGCACGCCTGCGTCAGGGAATCCCTACGAGCAGTACTTC.